The 31 T cell receptor beta chains below were found in one sample sequenced in a study of shared clonotypes between healthy human individuals (dated by TCRdb to 2018 to 2020). The library came from the immunoSEQ multiplex PCR assay. In its TCRdb copy, this immuneACCESS table keeps in-frame sequences only and misses some clones. Where compared with another copy, unresolved V genes explain less than half of these, and the others have no known cause. In all, the sample holds a few million clones, and around nine tenths of those were seen once. 0.13% to 0.15% of the sample goes to the ten largest clones. Sequencing was carried out using naive CD4+ T cells sorted from blood. What the cell subset or site label conveys for this sample: CD45RA+ positively selected. The receptors here all came from a man aged 18 to 30 in good health.

The sample holds one count of this clone. The V and J genes are TRBV9 and TRBJ2-5; D gene unclear. This CDR3 is built from 13 residues. Germline lookup yields CDR1 SGDLS and CDR2 YYNGEE. V was trimmed by 4 bases and J by 1 base, leaving 8 bases between them. The CDR3 sequence is CASSFPPQETQYF. CDR3 in DNA: TGTGCCAGCAGCTTTCCGCCCCAAGAGACCCAGTACTTC.

J is TRBJ2-7 and V is TRBV10-3, with 7 bases fitting TRBD1. V shed 10 bases and J 0 bases; nucleotides not matched to a gene: 9. CDR3 length equals 14 residues. Looked up from germline, CDR1 is ENHRY and CDR2 is SYGVKD. The CDR3 here is CASLRDRSSYEQYF. CDR3 nucleotides: TGTGCCAGCCTCCGGGACAGAAGCTCCTACGAGCAGTACTTC.

This clone was seen only a few times. This chain connects TRBV29-1 to TRBJ1-1; 7 bases map to TRBD1. With V trimmed by 7 bases and J by 0 bases, 8 bases remained unmatched. CDR1 SQVTM and CDR2 ANQGSEA come from the germline V gene. The CDR3 has 14 amino acids. This CDR3 reads CSANQGEMNTEAFF. The CDR3 coding sequence is TGCAGCGCCAATCAGGGGGAAATGAACACTGAAGCTTTCTTT.

Turning to this clone: This sample also contains other DNA sequences that code for the same CDR3. The rearrangement uses TRBV4-3 and TRBJ1-2, with D possibly TRBD1 on 5 matching bases. V lost 5 bases, J lost 3 bases, and 19 bases lay in between. The CDR3 is 16 residues long. Germline CDR1 and CDR2: LGHNA and YSLEER. CDR3 coding DNA: TGCGCCAGCAGCGCCGGGTTAGAGAGGGGAGACTATGGCTACACCTTC. Translation gives CASSAGLERGDYGYTF.

Points on this clone: Distinct nucleotide sequences in the sample also encode this CDR3. The chain links TRBV6-1 to TRBJ1-5; D remains unclear. The CDR3 has 13 amino acids. Germline CDR1 is MNHNS and CDR2 is SASEGT. Deletions cut 2 bases from V and 5 bases from J, with 7 bases between. The CDR3 is CASSEFGDQPQHF. CDR3 in DNA: TGTGCCAGCAGTGAATTTGGTGATCAGCCCCAGCATTTT.

Turning to this clone: Within the sample, other DNA sequences also encode this same CDR3. V gene TRBV19 combines with J gene TRBJ2-3, with 7 bases matching TRBD2. CDR1 and CDR2 from the germline V gene are LNHDA and SQIVND (reference sequence). V lost 9 bases and J lost 1; bases outside the gene matches: 4. The CDR3 has 13 residues. The CDR3 here is CASRTSGTDTQYF. CDR3 nucleotides: TGTGCCAGCCGCACTAGCGGCACAGATACGCAGTATTTT.

The CDR3 loop is CSGGPKGGEQFF. The CDR3 DNA reads as TGCAGCGGGGGCCCCAAAGGTGGTGAGCAGTTCTTC. V and J are TRBV29-1 and TRBJ2-1; D may be TRBD1 (5 bases). CDR1 is SQVTM and CDR2 is ANQGSEA in the germline V gene. The CDR3 is 12 residues long. V was shortened by 7 bases and J by 9 bases, with 16 bases between the two germline ends.

The rearrangement joins TRBV5-5 to TRBJ1-2; 9 positions agree with TRBD1. Trimming removed 4 bases from V and 8 bases from J; junction bases left unmatched: 12. Germline lookup yields CDR1 SGHKS and CDR2 YYEKEE (reference sequence). The CDR3 is 15 residues long. The CDR3 DNA sequence: TGTGCCAGCAGCCCAGATGGGACAGGGCCGTGGGGCTACACCTTC. It yields the protein CASSPDGTGPWGYTF. The variable domain in full, completed from reference TRBV5-5 and TRBJ1-2, reads DAGVTQSPTHLIKTRGQQVTLRCSPISGHKSVSWYQQVLGQGPQFIFQYYEKEERGRGNFPDRFSARQFPNYSSELNVNALLLGDSALYLCASSPDGTGPWGYTFGSGTRLTVV.

The chain combines TRBV18 with TRBJ1-2; the D is unclear. This CDR3 contains 16 residues. Germline assignment: CDR1 KGHSH and CDR2 LQKENI. Between the trimmed V and J ends, which lost 3 bases and 1 base, there was a span of 15 bases. The CDR3 loop is CASSPGLERVNYGYTF. In DNA, the CDR3 is TGTGCCAGCTCACCTGGGCTCGAGAGGGTTAACTATGGCTACACCTTC.

The sample holds a few counts of this clone. The rearrangement joins TRBV4-1 to TRBJ1-5, with a possible D match to TRBD1 (6 bases). CDR3 length: 12 residues. The V end was cut by 5 bases, the J end by 8 bases, with 10 bases between. From germline, CDR1 is MGHRA and CDR2 YSYEKL. Here the CDR3 reads CASSSRGEPQHF. For the CDR3, the DNA is TGCGCCAGCAGCTCTAGGGGGGAGCCCCAGCATTTT.

The V and J genes are TRBV10-3 and TRBJ2-7, with TRBD2 identical over 12 bases. V shed 5 bases and J 6 bases; nucleotides not matched to a gene: 5. Germline CDR1 ENHRY, CDR2 SYGVKD. This CDR3 is 14 amino acids long. CDR3 protein: CAISSRLAGAEQYF. The CDR3 nucleotides read TGTGCCATCAGTTCTAGACTAGCGGGAGCCGAGCAGTACTTC.

The rearrangement joins TRBV11-1 to TRBJ2-2; D is possibly TRBD1 (5 bases). Per the germline V gene, CDR1 is SGHAT and CDR2 is FQDESV (reference sequence). The CDR3 runs to 14 residues. Trimming cost V 3 bases and J 1 base, with 6 bases left between them. The CDR3 DNA is TGTGCCAGCAGCTTCGGACAGAACACCGGGGAGCTGTTTTTT. Its translation is CASSFGQNTGELFF.

The chain is built from TRBV11-2 and TRBJ2-3; no firm D call. V dropped 0 bases and J dropped 3 bases, with 10 bases sitting between them. The germline V gene has CDR1 SGHAT and CDR2 FQNNGV. This CDR3 has 15 residues. DNA for the CDR3: TGTGCCAGCAGCTTAGATAAAGGCGCGACAGATACGCAGTATTTT. It encodes CASSLDKGATDTQYF.

The V call is TRBV7-3, the J call TRBJ1-6; TRBD1 matches 7 bases. Germline trimming cut 5 bases from V and 6 bases from J; bases unmatched to any gene: 4. Germline CDR1 SGHTA, CDR2 FQGTGA. The CDR3 consists of 14 residues. The CDR3: CASSQGQSNSPLHF. DNA of the CDR3: TGTGCCAGCAGCCAGGGACAGTCTAATTCACCCCTCCACTTT.

V usage is TRBV10-2 and J usage is TRBJ2-5, with 7 bases fitting TRBD1. After removal of 7 bases from V and 2 bases from J, the junction contained 4 bases not matched to a gene. There are 13 residues in the CDR3. Germline values: CDR1 WSHSY, CDR2 SAAADI. The CDR3: CASMRGRQETQYF. The CDR3 coding sequence is TGCGCCAGCATGAGGGGGCGGCAAGAGACCCAGTACTTC.

This clone was recorded only once. Other DNA sequences in this sample translate to the same CDR3. The chain is built from TRBV5-4 and TRBJ1-1; D is uncertain. Germline V gives CDR1 SGHNT, CDR2 YYREEE (reference sequence). The V and J ends lost 4 bases and 0 bases respectively, with 10 bases between them. This CDR3 is built from 14 residues. The CDR3 bases are TGTGCCAGCAGCCCCGGAGGGTTGAACACTGAAGCTTTCTTT. It translates to CASSPGGLNTEAFF.

The rearrangement uses TRBV6-5 and TRBJ2-7; 7 bases map to TRBD1. Trimming at V came to 11 bases and at J to 2 bases, leaving 6 bases not matched to a gene. Germline assignment: CDR1 MNHEY and CDR2 SVGAGI. The CDR3 contains 12 residues. CDR3 sequence: CAYRGPTYEQYF. The CDR3 region has the DNA TGTGCCTACAGGGGCCCAACCTACGAGCAGTACTTC.

The chain links TRBV7-2 to TRBJ2-4; D is uncertain. There are 14 residues in the CDR3. The ends were cut back, 5 bases at V and 0 bases at J, with 8 bases in the middle. Germline V CDR1 and CDR2: SGHTA, FQGNSA. As DNA, the CDR3 is TGTGCCAGCAGCCCCGAAGGAGCCAAAAACATTCAGTACTTC. Translation: CASSPEGAKNIQYF.

The chain couples TRBV7-2 to TRBJ2-7; a weak D match, TRBD2 (6 bases). From germline, CDR1 is SGHTA and CDR2 FQGNSA. Trimming stripped 2 bases from V and 2 bases from J, with 13 bases between. This CDR3 is built from 15 residues. The CDR3 DNA reads TGTGCCAGCAGCTTAAAGGGACTGGGGGCCTACGAGCAGTACTTC. It translates to CASSLKGLGAYEQYF.

V is TRBV19 and J is TRBJ2-3; D tentatively reads TRBD1 or TRBD2 (5 bases each). The CDR3 loop spans 14 amino acids. Deletions cut 3 bases from V and 0 bases from J, with 7 bases between. Germline V gene data show CDR1 as LNHDA and CDR2 as SQIVND (reference sequence). Here the CDR3 reads CASSIWGSTDTQYF. CDR3 bases: TGTGCCAGTAGTATTTGGGGGAGCACAGATACGCAGTATTTT. The full variable domain, rest sourced from reference TRBV19 and TRBJ2-3, is DGGITQSPKYLFRKEGQNVTLSCEQNLNHDAMYWYRQDPGQGLRLIYYSQIVNDFQKGDIAEGYSVSREKKESFPLTVTSAQKNPTAFYLCASSIWGSTDTQYFGPGTRLTVL.

The chain couples TRBV7-9 to TRBJ2-3; maybe TRBD1 (6 bases). The germline V gene encodes CDR1 SEHNR and CDR2 FQNEAQ (reference sequence). The CDR3 consists of 13 residues. Trimming left V 5 bases short and J 12 bases short, with 18 bases between. Here the CDR3 DNA reads TGTGCCAGCAGCACGACAGGCTTTCAAGCCCAGTATTTT. As protein: CASSTTGFQAQYF.

In the case of this clone: In the same sample, other DNA sequences code for this CDR3. V and J are TRBV4-1 and TRBJ1-1, with D uncertain. Germline V gives CDR1 MGHRA, CDR2 YSYEKL. The CDR3 consists of 14 residues. V was pared by 0 bases and J by 0 bases, with 5 bases between. The CDR3 region has the DNA TGCGCCAGCAGCCAAGATTTCGTGAACACTGAAGCTTTCTTT. It yields the protein CASSQDFVNTEAFF.

Concerning this clone itself: The same CDR3 is also encoded by other DNA sequences in this sample. This chain links TRBV30 with TRBJ2-7, with D possibly matching TRBD1 (5 bases). Trimming pared 0 bases from V and 3 bases from J, leaving 9 bases between. This CDR3 has 13 residues. The germline gives CDR1 GTSNPN, CDR2 SVGIG (reference sequence). CDR3 protein: CAWSVWGGYEQYF. The CDR3 nucleotides read TGTGCCTGGAGTGTATGGGGCGGCTACGAGCAGTACTTC.

The rearrangement joins TRBV15 to TRBJ1-5, with TRBD1 identical over 7 bases. With V trimmed by 8 bases and J by 0 bases, 4 bases remained unmatched. There are 14 residues in the CDR3. CDR1 is LNHNV, CDR2 YYDKDF, per germline (reference sequence). The CDR3 DNA reads as TGTGCCACCCACACAGGGGATAGCAATCAGCCCCAGCATTTT. The encoded protein is CATHTGDSNQPQHF. Together with reference TRBV15 and TRBJ1-5, the CDR3 gives the full variable domain: DAMVIQNPRYQVTQFGKPVTLSCSQTLNHNVMYWYQQKSSQAPKLLFHYYDKDFNNEADTPDNFQSRRPNTSFCFLDIRSPGLGDTAMYLCATHTGDSNQPQHFGDGTRLSIL.

This clone was observed a few times. The sample has other DNA sequences that encode this CDR3 too. The J gene is TRBJ2-5, the V gene TRBV5-1; 7 nucleotides agree with TRBD1. Germline CDR1 SGHRS, CDR2 YFSETQ. V shed 0 bases and J 1 base; nucleotides not matched to a gene: 3. The CDR3 length is 15 residues. The CDR3 is CASSLAGQSQETQYF. CDR3 DNA sequence: TGCGCCAGCAGCTTGGCGGGACAGTCCCAAGAGACCCAGTACTTC.

The rearrangement joins TRBV18 to TRBJ1-1; D is unclear. Per germline, CDR1 KGHSH and CDR2 LQKENI. V lost 5 bases to trimming and J lost 4 bases, with 11 bases between them. The CDR3 sequence is 13 residues long. The CDR3 loop reads CASSGLHGTEAFF. DNA of the CDR3: TGTGCCAGCTCAGGACTACATGGCACTGAAGCTTTCTTT.

This clone occurred once. J is TRBJ2-1 and V is TRBV10-1, with 10 bases that match TRBD2. Germline CDR1 reads WNHNN; CDR2 reads SYGVQD (reference sequence). V lost 4 bases, J lost 2 bases, and 8 bases stayed unmatched. The CDR3 runs 17 residues. CDR3 residues: CASSAQREGLTYNEQFF. In nucleotides, the CDR3 is TGCGCCAGCAGTGCCCAGCGGGAGGGATTAACCTACAATGAGCAGTTCTTC.

This chain links TRBV10-3 with TRBJ2-5; D assignment may be TRBD1 or TRBD2 (5 bases each). V shed 2 bases and J shed 8 bases, with 18 bases lying between them. This CDR3 has 15 amino acids. Germline values: CDR1 ENHRY, CDR2 SYGVKD. The CDR3 nucleotides read TGTGCCATCAGTGAGGAGGGGCAGTCGGTGGTAACCCAGTACTTC. It yields the protein CAISEEGQSVVTQYF.

CDR3: CASSIRQYYGYTF. CDR3 sequence (DNA): TGTGCCAGCAGCATTCGACAGTACTATGGCTACACCTTC. The chain is built from TRBV5-6 and TRBJ1-2; D may be TRBD1 (5 bases). The germline V gene encodes CDR1 SGHDT and CDR2 YYEEEE. The CDR3 sequence is 13 residues long. The germline V and J ends were trimmed by 4 bases and 3 bases, with 10 bases remaining between them.

The sample holds a few counts of this clone. Different DNA sequences within this sample yield the same CDR3. The V and J genes are TRBV29-1 and TRBJ1-2, with 8 bases aligning to TRBD1. The CDR3 totals 10 residues. Trimming removed 6 bases from V and 8 bases from J; junction bases left unmatched: 2. Germline V CDR1 and CDR2: SQVTM, ANQGSEA. CDR3 nucleotides: TGCAGCGTGGACAGGGACGGCTACACCTTC. Its translation: CSVDRDGYTF.

The genes are TRBV19 and TRBJ2-2; TRBD1 might be the D (8 bases). The V end lost 2 bases, the J end lost 4 bases, and 17 bases lay between the germline ends. This CDR3 comprises 17 residues. CDR1 is LNHDA and CDR2 is SQIVND in the germline V gene (reference sequence). The CDR3 DNA sequence: TGTGCCAGTAGTATACGGGGAGGGGACAGGATCACCGGGGAGCTGTTTTTT. Translating gives CASSIRGGDRITGELFF.